Shown below are 29 T cell receptor beta chains from a single sample sequenced in a study of blood T cell repertoires in COVID-19. Produced via immunoSEQ multiplex PCR; TCRdb's table is partial and in-frame only. The top ten hold roughly an eighth of the sample, which has 250,000 to 350,000 clones, approximately 89% seen once. What was sequenced was peripheral blood. These receptors came from a woman between 55 and 75 years old with acute or convalescent COVID-19.

The V and J genes are TRBV7-9 and TRBJ1-4, with 7 bases identical to TRBD1. The CDR3 loop spans 16 amino acids. Germline CDR1 and CDR2: SEHNR and FQNEAQ (reference sequence). Trimming cost V 2 bases and J 0 bases; bases outside gene matches: 3. CDR3 residues: CASSLSGGATNEKLFF. The CDR3, as DNA: TGTGCCAGCAGCTTATCAGGGGGTGCAACTAATGAAAAACTGTTTTTT. Drawing the rest from reference TRBV7-9 and TRBJ1-4, the complete variable domain is DTGVSQNPRHKITKRGQNVTFRCDPISEHNRLYWYRQTLGQGPEFLTYFQNEAQLEKSRLLSDRFSAERPKGSFSTLEIQRTEQGDSAMYLCASSLSGGATNEKLFFGSGTQLSVL.

The chain links TRBV9 to TRBJ1-1; D uncertain. This CDR3 contains 17 residues. With 2 bases removed from V and 1 base from J, the gap between germline ends came to 18 bases. Germline CDR1 is SGDLS and CDR2 is YYNGEE. CDR3 in DNA: TGTGCCAGCAGCGTTGACCCCATTCCGGGAGCGAACACTGAAGCTTTCTTT. Translation gives CASSVDPIPGANTEAFF.

The V and J genes are TRBV19 and TRBJ1-4; TRBD1 matches 8 bases. The V gene's germline CDR1 is LNHDA and CDR2 SQIVND (reference sequence). J lost 5 bases, V lost 5 bases, and 4 bases had no gene match. The CDR3 extends over 14 amino acids. The CDR3 reads CASSPTGENEKLFF. In DNA, the CDR3 is TGTGCCAGTAGTCCGACAGGGGAGAATGAAAAACTGTTTTTT.

Only one count was recorded for this clone. This rearrangement joins TRBV6-5 to TRBJ2-1; D call uncertain. Between the trimmed V and J ends, which lost 10 bases and 0 bases, there was a span of 10 bases. Germline V gene data show CDR1 as MNHEY and CDR2 as SVGAGI. The CDR3 extends over 13 amino acids. CDR3 amino acids: CATTPSSYNEQFF. CDR3 nucleotide sequence: TGTGCCACCACCCCGAGCTCCTACAATGAGCAGTTCTTC.

V gene TRBV9 combines with J gene TRBJ2-5, with TRBD2 matching over 10 bases. V trimming: 4 bases; J trimming: 4 bases; junction bases outside the gene matches: 7. The CDR3 totals 15 residues. Looked up from germline, CDR1 is SGDLS and CDR2 is YYNGEE. CDR3 DNA: TGTGCCAGCAGCACCAGGACTAGCGGCGTAGAGACCCAGTACTTC. This sequence encodes CASSTRTSGVETQYF.

This sequence joins TRBV27 and TRBJ2-1; TRBD2 matches 8 bases. V was pared by 6 bases and J by 6 bases, with 7 bases of the junction left unmatched. This CDR3 contains 14 residues. CDR1 is MNHEY and CDR2 is SMNVEV in the germline V gene (reference sequence). CDR3 bases: TGTGCCAGCAGCGGACTAGCAAGGATCAATGAGCAGTTCTTC. This translates into CASSGLARINEQFF.

This sequence joins TRBV4-2 and TRBJ2-7; TRBD2 might be the D (6 bases). Germline values: CDR1 LGHNA, CDR2 YNFKEQ. Between the trimmed V and J ends, which lost 5 bases and 2 bases, there was a span of 13 bases. The CDR3 sequence is 14 residues long. The DNA for the CDR3 is TGTGCCAGCAGCGCGGGACTGTCAACCTACGAGCAGTACTTC. It encodes CASSAGLSTYEQYF.

The rearrangement uses TRBV6-2 or TRBV6-3 and TRBJ2-5, with D perhaps TRBD1 (5 bases). The V end was cut by 2 bases, the J end by 5 bases, with 6 bases between. Germline V CDR1 and CDR2: MNHEY, SVGEGT. The CDR3 extends over 12 amino acids. CDR3 in amino acids: CASSYRGETQYF. The CDR3 region has the DNA TGTGCCAGCAGTTACAGGGGTGAGACCCAGTACTTC.

The genes are TRBV21-1 and TRBJ2-1; TRBD1 reflects the table's D call only, with no check against the DNA. TRBV21-1 is listed as a pseudogene. This CDR3 is 15 amino acids long. The CDR3, as DNA: TGTGCCAGCAGCAAAGGACAGGGGGCGGGGAATGAGCAGTTCTTC. It encodes CASSKGQGAGNEQFF.

The genes are TRBV7-9 and TRBJ2-2; tentatively, D is TRBD1 (5 bases). Germline CDR1 is SEHNR and CDR2 is FQNEAQ (reference sequence). This CDR3 contains 15 residues. Deletions cut 3 bases from V and 5 bases from J, with 13 bases between. The CDR3 protein is CASSFGAVGTGELFF. In nucleotides, the CDR3 is TGTGCCAGCAGCTTTGGGGCAGTGGGGACCGGGGAGCTGTTTTTT.

The CDR3 nucleotides are TGTGCCAGCAGCGTCTCCGGACAGCCTGGAAACACCATATATTTT. This codes for CASSVSGQPGNTIYF. The chain employs TRBV9 and TRBJ1-3; TRBD1 is a possible D gene (6 bases). V lost 2 bases to trimming and J lost 2 bases, with 11 bases between them. The CDR3 spans 15 residues. Per germline, CDR1 SGDLS and CDR2 YYNGEE.

The CDR3 DNA follows: TGTGCCAGCAGCCATAGGACAGTGGCCGAGCAGTACTTC. This translates into CASSHRTVAEQYF. The V call is TRBV7-8, the J call TRBJ2-7, with D perhaps matching TRBD1 (6 bases). V dropped 5 bases and J dropped 6 bases, with 14 bases sitting between them. Germline-derived CDR1 and CDR2 are SGHVS and FQNEAQ. The CDR3 loop spans 13 amino acids.

CDR3 coding DNA: TGTGCCAGCAGCCAAGGGACAGGGCCCCACAATGAGCAGTTCTTC. Its translation: CASSQGTGPHNEQFF. The chain uses TRBV3-1 (or the pseudogene TRBV3-2) and TRBJ2-1, with 8 bases lining up with TRBD1. Trimming removed 1 base from V and 5 bases from J; junction bases left unmatched: 4. The CDR3 is 15 residues long. The germline V gene encodes CDR1 LGHDT and CDR2 YNNKEL (reference sequence).

V is TRBV3-1 (or the pseudogene TRBV3-2) and J is TRBJ2-1, with TRBD2 matching 10 bases. CDR1 is LGHDT, CDR2 YNNKEL, per germline (reference sequence). The junction had 12 bases not matched to a gene; V was cut back by 4 bases and J by 3 bases. The length of the CDR3 is 18 residues. In nucleotides, the CDR3 is TGTGCCAGCAGCCCCCCCGATCCCGGGACTAGCGTCTACAATGAGCAGTTCTTC. This codes for CASSPPDPGTSVYNEQFF.

The chain combines TRBV19 with TRBJ1-5; 8 positions match TRBD1. The CDR3 contains 14 residues. Germline CDR1 and CDR2: LNHDA and SQIVND (reference sequence). V lost 6 bases to trimming and J lost 0 bases; unmatched junction nucleotides: 1. In DNA, the CDR3 is TGTGCCAGTAGACAGGGGGGTAGCAATCAGCCCCAGCATTTT. The encoded protein is CASRQGGSNQPQHF.

The chain carries TRBV6-2 or TRBV6-3 and TRBJ2-7, with 9 bases identical to TRBD1. CDR3 length equals 15 residues. Germline V gives CDR1 MNHEY, CDR2 SVGEGT. The ends lost 5 bases at V and 0 bases at J; junction bases unmatched: 5. The CDR3 nucleotides read TGTGCCAGCAGTCAAACAGGGGGCGCCTCCTACGAGCAGTACTTC. The encoded protein is CASSQTGGASYEQYF.

CDR3 amino acids: CASSLVQGANYEQYF. The DNA for the CDR3 is TGTGCCAGCAGCTTAGTCCAGGGGGCGAACTACGAGCAGTACTTC. This chain joins TRBV7-2 and TRBJ2-7, with 8 bases matching TRBD1. The CDR3 is made up of 15 amino acids. V lost 1 base and J lost 3; bases outside the gene matches: 5. Germline V gene sequence: CDR1 SGHTA, CDR2 FQGNSA.

The chain has TRBV27 and TRBJ1-1, with 8 bases that match TRBD1. The germline V gene has CDR1 MNHEY and CDR2 SMNVEV (reference sequence). CDR3 length: 14 amino acids. J gave up 0 bases and V 8 bases, and 5 bases lay outside the gene matches. For the CDR3, the DNA is TGTGCCAGCCAACGGACAGGGATGAACACTGAAGCTTTCTTT. It is translated as CASQRTGMNTEAFF.

The V and J genes are TRBV30 and TRBJ2-5, with D perhaps matching TRBD2 (5 bases). The V end lost 0 bases, the J end lost 7 bases, and 15 bases lay between the germline ends. Germline V gene lookup returns CDR1 GTSNPN and CDR2 SVGIG (reference sequence). The CDR3 is 14 amino acids. The CDR3 here is CAWSVLAGEGTQYF. The CDR3, as DNA: TGTGCCTGGAGTGTACTCGCCGGGGAAGGGACCCAGTACTTC.

The chain combines TRBV5-1 with TRBJ2-3; 13 bases map to TRBD2. The CDR3 sequence is 15 residues long. Germline CDR1 reads SGHRS; CDR2 reads YFSETQ. The ends lost 9 bases at V and 5 bases at J; junction bases unmatched: 9. The CDR3 protein is CATGAGTSGVDTQYF. As DNA, the CDR3 is TGCGCCACCGGCGCCGGGACTAGCGGGGTAGATACGCAGTATTTT.

CDR3 amino acids: CASSTRTGNDSPLHF. In DNA form, the CDR3 reads TGTGCCAGCAGTACCCGGACAGGGAATGATTCACCCCTCCACTTT. The V call is TRBV28, the J call TRBJ1-6; 8 positions agree with TRBD1. Trimming took 5 bases from V and 8 from J; bases not matched to a gene: 8. The CDR3 is made up of 15 amino acids. The germline V gene has CDR1 MDHEN and CDR2 SYDVKM.

The chain employs TRBV24-1 and TRBJ2-3; D not certain. V gave up 4 bases and J gave up 2 bases, with 15 bases separating them. Germline CDR1 reads KGHDR; CDR2 reads SFDVKD. The CDR3 contains 16 residues. CDR3 amino acids: CATSDFHRLFTDTQYF. DNA of the CDR3: TGTGCCACCAGTGACTTTCACAGATTATTCACAGATACGCAGTATTTT.

This sequence joins TRBV7-8 and TRBJ1-5; 9 bases map to TRBD1. This CDR3 is built from 17 residues. Germline V gene sequence: CDR1 SGHVS, CDR2 FQNEAQ. The trim removed 1 base at V and 7 bases at J, leaving 11 bases unmatched. CDR3 residues: CASSLGLGDRVRQPQHF. The CDR3 region has the DNA TGTGCCAGCAGCTTAGGCTTGGGGGACAGGGTTCGACAGCCCCAGCATTTT. The full variable domain, rest sourced from reference TRBV7-8 and TRBJ1-5, is GAGVSQSPRYKVAKRGQDVALRCDPISGHVSLFWYQQALGQGPEFLTYFQNEAQLDKSGLPSDRFFAERPEGSVSTLKIQRTQQEDSAVYLCASSLGLGDRVRQPQHFGDGTRLSIL.

The chain joins TRBV5-1 to TRBJ2-3; the match to TRBD2 covers 10 bases. In germline, CDR1 is SGHRS, CDR2 YFSETQ. Unmatched junction bases numbered 7, after V lost 5 bases and J lost 4 bases. The CDR3 is 15 residues long. The CDR3 loop is CASRGGAGGADTQYF. CDR3 bases: TGCGCCAGCAGGGGCGGAGCGGGAGGGGCAGATACGCAGTATTTT.

V is TRBV28 and J is TRBJ1-6; 9 bases agree with TRBD1. The CDR3 consists of 16 residues. CDR1 MDHEN and CDR2 SYDVKM come from the germline V gene. Trimming removed 6 bases from V and 8 bases from J; junction bases left unmatched: 11. Here the CDR3 reads CASRRESGTGYSPLHF. The CDR3 region has the DNA TGTGCCAGCAGACGCGAATCCGGGACAGGGTATTCACCCCTCCACTTT.

This chain connects TRBV9 to TRBJ2-4; possibly TRBD1 for D (6 bases). Trimming took off 4 bases at V and 1 base at J, with 12 bases between the two ends. Germline CDR1 is SGDLS and CDR2 is YYNGEE. The CDR3 is 15 residues long. The CDR3 is CASSPTGPAKNIQYF. For the CDR3, the DNA is TGTGCCAGCAGCCCGACAGGTCCCGCCAAAAACATTCAGTACTTC.

This sequence joins TRBV19 and TRBJ1-5, with 7 bases fitting TRBD1. CDR3 size: 20 residues. The trim removed 3 bases at V and 0 bases at J, leaving 17 bases unmatched. The germline V gene has CDR1 LNHDA and CDR2 SQIVND (reference sequence). The CDR3 DNA follows: TGTGCCAGTAGTATGGACAGGAAGAGCCCCGTCCCTTATAGCAATCAGCCCCAGCATTTT. This translates into CASSMDRKSPVPYSNQPQHF.

This chain links TRBV28 with TRBJ1-5, with D perhaps TRBD1 (5 bases). CDR1 is MDHEN, CDR2 SYDVKM, per germline. This CDR3 comprises 14 residues. V shed 5 bases and J shed 2 bases, with 10 bases lying between them. CDR3 loop: CASSPGVRNQPQHF. The DNA for the CDR3 is TGTGCCAGCAGTCCGGGGGTACGCAATCAGCCCCAGCATTTT.

The chain joins TRBV28 to TRBJ1-1, with 8 bases identical to TRBD1. The CDR3 length is 15 residues. V was clipped by 6 bases and J by 5 bases; unmatched bases: 11. Germline V lookup: CDR1 MDHEN, CDR2 SYDVKM. The CDR3 is CASSGIGQGRTEAFF. CDR3 coding DNA: TGTGCCAGCAGCGGGATTGGACAGGGAAGAACTGAAGCTTTCTTT. The full variable domain, in which reference TRBV28 and TRBJ1-1 provide the parts outside the CDR3, is DVKVTQSSRYLVKRTGEKVFLECVQDMDHENMFWYRQDPGLGLRLIYFSYDVKMKEKGDIPEGYSVSREKKERFSLILESASTNQTSMYLCASSGIGQGRTEAFFGQGTRLTVV.